These 5 T cell receptor beta chains originate from one sample sequenced in a study of shared T cell receptors in the human thymus. TCRdb keeps only in-frame clones here, not all; method: immunoSEQ multiplex PCR. This table has almost 550,000 clones, roughly 74% appearing once. These sequences were also reported in another study, on human thymus T cells.

The specimen was thymocytes. Receptors originate from a boy under three years old with a congenital heart defect.

This clone was seen just once. J is TRBJ2-3 and V is TRBV27; D gene ambiguous. V lost 6 bases and J 5 bases, leaving 9 bases between the germline ends. Germline loops: CDR1 MNHEY, CDR2 SMNVEV (reference sequence). The CDR3 has 12 residues. CDR3 nucleotide sequence: TGTGCCAGCAGGTGCACAAGAGATACGCAGTATTTT. This codes for CASRCTRDTQYF.

CDR3 coding DNA: TGCGCCAGCAGCGGATACGGGACAGTGGCGGACAGGCTCTACGAGCAGTACTTC. Translation gives CASSGYGTVADRLYEQYF. This rearrangement joins TRBV5-1 to TRBJ2-7; TRBD1 agrees at 7 bases. Germline values: CDR1 SGHRS, CDR2 YFSETQ. V lost 4 bases, J lost 3 bases, and 19 bases stayed unmatched. The CDR3 sequence is 18 residues long.

In its sample, this clone was seen a few times. The chain carries TRBV7-2 and TRBJ2-7; perhaps TRBD1 as D (6 bases). V dropped 5 bases and J dropped 3 bases, with 14 bases sitting between them. From germline, CDR1 is SGHTA and CDR2 FQGNSA. The CDR3 is made up of 14 amino acids. CDR3 sequence: CASSPDRSRYEQYF. CDR3 sequence (DNA): TGTGCCAGCAGCCCCGACAGGTCCCGCTACGAGCAGTACTTC.

The chain recombines TRBV7-9 with TRBJ1-4, with D possibly TRBD1 on 5 matching bases. The ends were cut back, 3 bases at V and 5 bases at J, with 7 bases in the middle. The CDR3 consists of 13 residues. CDR1 is SEHNR, CDR2 FQNEAQ, per germline (reference sequence). The CDR3 sequence: CASSFSGNEKLFF. In DNA form, the CDR3 reads TGTGCCAGCAGCTTCTCAGGGAATGAAAAACTGTTTTTT.

The chain recombines TRBV6-5 with TRBJ2-7; 8 bases match TRBD2. Trimming cost V 7 bases and J 0 bases; bases outside gene matches: 5. CDR1 is MNHEY and CDR2 is SVGAGI in the germline V gene. This CDR3 is built from 14 residues. CDR3 in DNA: TGTGCCAGCAAGACGGGGGGGAGCTCCTACGAGCAGTACTTC. Its translation: CASKTGGSSYEQYF.